This T cell receptor beta chain came from a study of CD8+CD57+ T cells in acquired aplastic anemia. Genomic DNA was employed as the template in profiling TCR beta VDJ and CDR3. TCRdb re-called the reads through MiXCR, storing one row per CDR3 protein. This repertoire shows roughly 180,000 distinct CDR3 sequences, less than 50% found once; its top ten account for around 13%. This CDR3 is built from 11 residues. The germline CDR1 and CDR2 sequences are DFQATT and SNEGSKA (reference sequence). V gave up 6 bases and J gave up 2 bases, with 7 bases separating them. The patients chosen for sequencing had shown expansion of CD8+CD57+ cells (detected by flow cytometry).

The chain links TRBV20-1 to TRBJ1-2; unclear D gene. The clonotype was recovered from a human donor with aplastic anemia. Material: sorted CD4+, CD8+, or CD8+CD57+ T cells (not recorded which) from PBMCs. As DNA, the CDR3 is TGCAGTGCCGACGGGAACTATGGCTACACCTTC. Protein: CSADGNYGYTF.